Listed below are T cell receptor beta chains from one sample, sequenced in a study of human T cells and chemical hapten exposure. TCRdb re-derived calls from the RACE reads in MiXCR, one entry per CDR3 protein. This sample has tens of thousands of distinct CDR3 sequences, with about an eighth found just once. This material consisted of whole blood, taken in connection with sensitization to the hapten diphenylcyclopropenone (DPC). Every receptor here comes from a man aged 25 to 45 with alopecia areata. Some clones in this sample may be carry-over from other donors' samples. The CDR3 runs from the conserved cysteine through the conserved F or W. D genes are given only for firm matches. For some rows the clone size is stated as once, few or many, or as a class when expanded; others skip it.

CDR3: CASMRLRATNEKLFF
DNA: TGTGCCAGCATGCGTCTACGGGCTACTAATGAAAAACTGTTTTTT
D: .
V: TRBV27
J: TRBJ1-4
size: .

CDR3: CASSGTGRLEQYF
DNA: TGTGCCAGCAGTGGGACAGGGAGGTTGGAGCAGTACTTC
D: TRBD1
V: TRBV6-1
J: TRBJ2-7
size: .

CDR3: CASSLVPGGAGNEQFF
DNA: TGTGCCAGCAGCTTGGTTCCGGGAGGGGCGGGGAATGAGCAGTTCTTC
D: TRBD2
V: TRBV5-6
J: TRBJ2-1
size: .

CDR3: CASSSRIGTAFGSPLHF
DNA: TGTGCCAGCAGTTCAAGGATCGGGACAGCATTTGGTTCACCCCTCCACTTT
D: TRBD1
V: TRBV28
J: TRBJ1-6
size: many

CDR3: CASSLGHSSGNTIYF
DNA: TGTGCCAGCAGCTTGGGTCATTCGTCCGGAAACACCATATATTTT
D: .
V: TRBV7-2
J: TRBJ1-3
size: many

CDR3: CASSPGTLKHGYTF
DNA: TGCGCCAGCAGCCCCGGGACACTTAAGCATGGCTACACCTTC
D: .
V: TRBV5-1
J: TRBJ1-2
size: many

CDR3: CASSFAGGSEAFF
DNA: TGTGCCAGCAGTTTTGCGGGGGGCAGTGAAGCTTTCTTT
D: .
V: TRBV27
J: TRBJ1-1
size: many

CDR3: CASSRRGEGVELFF
DNA: TGTGCCAGCAGCCGAAGGGGCGAGGGGGTGGAACTGTTTTTT
D: .
V: TRBV14
J: TRBJ1-4
size: many

CDR3: CASSFGQGSSYNEQFF
DNA: TGTGCCAGCAGCTTCGGACAGGGAAGCTCCTACAATGAGCAGTTCTTC
D: TRBD1
V: TRBV11-2
J: TRBJ2-1
size: .

CDR3: CATGTGNQPQHF
DNA: TGTGCCACCGGGACCGGGAATCAGCCCCAGCATTTT
D: .
V: TRBV28
J: TRBJ1-5
size: .

CDR3: CASSGTGFPYEQYF
DNA: TGTGCCAGCAGCGGGACAGGGTTTCCCTACGAGCAGTACTTC
D: TRBD1
V: TRBV6-1
J: TRBJ2-7
size: many

CDR3: CASHPAVGYEQFF
DNA: TGTGCCAGCCACCCAGCTGTGGGGTATGAGCAGTTCTTC
D: .
V: TRBV28
J: TRBJ2-1
size: .

CDR3: CSVEGGHSYEQYF
DNA: TGCAGCGTTGAAGGGGGCCACTCCTACGAGCAGTACTTC
D: .
V: TRBV29-1
J: TRBJ2-7
size: .

CDR3: CASSPPLGQGSRAEAFF
DNA: TGTGCCAGCAGCCCCCCGCTGGGCCAGGGGAGTAGGGCTGAAGCTTTCTTT
D: .
V: TRBV12-3/TRBV12-4
J: TRBJ1-1
size: many

CDR3: CASSLTGLNTEAFF
DNA: TGCGCCAGCAGCTTGACAGGGTTGAACACTGAAGCTTTCTTT
D: .
V: TRBV5-1
J: TRBJ1-1
size: many

CDR3: CASSVTAGTSYEQYF
DNA: TGTGCCAGCAGTGTCACAGCGGGGACCTCCTACGAGCAGTACTTC
D: TRBD2
V: TRBV2
J: TRBJ2-7
size: .

CDR3: CASLKLISYNEQFF
DNA: TGTGCCAGCTTGAAGTTAATCTCCTACAATGAGCAGTTCTTC
D: .
V: TRBV2
J: TRBJ2-1
size: few

CDR3: CASNLVRGGETQYF
DNA: TGTGCCAGCAACTTAGTCCGCGGAGGGGAGACCCAGTACTTC
D: .
V: TRBV7-9
J: TRBJ2-5
size: .

CDR3: CASSLSLRETQYF
DNA: TGTGCCAGCAGCTTATCCCTGAGGGAGACCCAGTACTTC
D: .
V: TRBV7-3
J: TRBJ2-5
size: many

CDR3: CASSVDSELGTGELFF
DNA: TGTGCCAGCAGTGTGGACAGCGAGTTGGGCACCGGGGAGCTGTTTTTT
D: .
V: TRBV6-4
J: TRBJ2-2
size: .

CDR3: CASSLYTGKVDQPQHF
DNA: TGTGCCAGCAGCTTGTATACGGGGAAAGTCGATCAGCCCCAGCATTTT
D: .
V: TRBV5-8
J: TRBJ1-5
size: few

CDR3: CASLPAGVDYGYTF
DNA: TGTGCCAGCCTCCCGGCGGGGGTTGACTATGGCTACACCTTC
D: .
V: TRBV6-5
J: TRBJ1-2
size: .

CDR3: CASTLRTPNYGYTF
DNA: TGTGCCAGCACCCTCCGGACTCCTAACTATGGCTACACCTTC
D: .
V: TRBV28
J: TRBJ1-2
size: many

CDR3: CASSQAAGGPQSTEELFF
DNA: TGTGCCAGCAGCCAAGCCGCAGGGGGCCCTCAATCCACCGAGGAGCTGTTTTTT
D: TRBD1
V: TRBV14
J: TRBJ2-2
size: .

CDR3: CASSVGSNTGELFF
DNA: TGTGCCAGCTCGGTGGGATCGAACACCGGGGAGCTGTTTTTT
D: .
V: TRBV6-4
J: TRBJ2-2
size: .

CDR3: CSARGYSGGISYNEQFF
DNA: TGCAGTGCTAGAGGATATAGCGGGGGGATCTCCTACAATGAGCAGTTCTTC
D: TRBD2
V: TRBV20-1
J: TRBJ2-1
size: few

CDR3: CASSRDSGNEQFF
DNA: TGTGCCAGCAGTCGGGACTCAGGTAATGAGCAGTTCTTC
D: .
V: TRBV4-2
J: TRBJ2-1
size: few

CDR3: CASSYRTGGRNEQFF
DNA: TGTGCCAGCAGCTACCGGACAGGGGGCAGGAATGAGCAGTTCTTC
D: TRBD1
V: TRBV7-3
J: TRBJ2-1
size: .

CDR3: CASSPGSLGYGYTF
DNA: TGTGCCAGCAGTCCAGGGAGTCTTGGCTATGGCTACACCTTC
D: .
V: TRBV6-6
J: TRBJ1-2
size: .

CDR3: CASSFWGSSTDTQYF
DNA: TGTGCCAGCAGTTTTTGGGGTTCTAGCACAGATACGCAGTATTTT
D: .
V: TRBV28
J: TRBJ2-3
size: many

CDR3: CASSYHPAEMNTEAFF
DNA: TGTGCCAGCAGTTACCATCCAGCCGAGATGAACACTGAAGCTTTCTTT
D: .
V: TRBV6-5
J: TRBJ1-1
size: many

CDR3: CASSPLLRGGSEQFF
DNA: TGTGCCAGCAGTCCCCTCTTGCGGGGGGGAAGTGAGCAGTTCTTC
D: TRBD2
V: TRBV27
J: TRBJ2-1
size: many

CDR3: CSVPYPATDTQYF
DNA: TGCAGCGTCCCGTACCCGGCCACAGATACGCAGTATTTT
D: .
V: TRBV29-1
J: TRBJ2-3
size: many

CDR3: CASRDTSRGTEAFF
DNA: TGTGCCAGCAGGGACACCTCCCGGGGCACTGAAGCTTTCTTT
D: .
V: TRBV6-4
J: TRBJ1-1
size: once

CDR3: CASRRQGSSEQYF
DNA: TGTGCCAGCAGGCGACAGGGGTCGAGCGAGCAGTACTTC
D: TRBD1
V: TRBV12-3/TRBV12-4
J: TRBJ2-7
size: .

CDR3: CASSPRAGGPTEQFF
DNA: TGCGCCAGCAGCCCCCGAGCGGGGGGGCCCACTGAGCAGTTCTTC
D: TRBD2
V: TRBV4-3
J: TRBJ2-1
size: few

CDR3: CASRTSSYEQYF
DNA: TGTGCCAGCAGGACGAGCTCCTACGAGCAGTACTTC
D: .
V: TRBV28
J: TRBJ2-7
size: .

CDR3: CASSQRDSSYEQYF
DNA: TGTGCCAGCTCACAGAGGGACAGCTCCTACGAGCAGTACTTC
D: TRBD1
V: TRBV18
J: TRBJ2-7
size: .

CDR3: CASSSYATGTSGTGELFF
DNA: TGTGCCAGCAGCTCTTACGCAACCGGGACTAGCGGAACCGGGGAGCTGTTTTTT
D: TRBD2
V: TRBV7-8
J: TRBJ2-2
size: .

CDR3: CASSQDTLGTALSYEQYF
DNA: TGTGCCAGCAGCCAAGATACGCTTGGGACAGCCTTATCCTACGAGCAGTACTTC
D: TRBD1
V: TRBV14
J: TRBJ2-7
size: few

CDR3: CASSQDSMVRQTLSMNTEAFF
DNA: TGCGCCAGCAGCCAAGATAGCATGGTCAGGCAAACCCTTTCAATGAACACTGAAGCTTTCTTT
D: .
V: TRBV4-3
J: TRBJ1-1
size: few

CDR3: CASSLRRRRGLAGGGNEQFF
DNA: TGTGCCAGCAGCTTAAGGAGGCGCAGAGGTTTAGCGGGGGGCGGGAATGAGCAGTTCTTC
D: TRBD2
V: TRBV11-2
J: TRBJ2-1
size: many

CDR3: CSVEVPGQGKTQYF
DNA: TGCAGCGTTGAAGTCCCGGGACAGGGGAAGACCCAGTACTTC
D: TRBD1
V: TRBV29-1
J: TRBJ2-5
size: few

CDR3: CASSSLGLNTEAFF
DNA: TGTGCCAGCTCCTCCCTTGGCCTGAACACTGAAGCTTTCTTT
D: .
V: TRBV7-9
J: TRBJ1-1
size: many

CDR3: CASSQTGFEGDEQYF
DNA: TGTGCCAGCAGCCAAACAGGCTTCGAAGGGGACGAGCAGTACTTC
D: .
V: TRBV3-1
J: TRBJ2-7
size: many